The rows below give T cell receptor beta chains drawn from one sample of a study of blood T cell repertoires in COVID-19. The data were produced by immunoSEQ multiplex PCR, yet TCRdb's version contains in-frame clones alone and is incomplete. The data contain around 150,000 clones, approximately 90% of them singletons. Sequenced material: peripheral blood. All receptors derive from a woman in her fifties or sixties with active or convalescent COVID-19. Each CDR3 is given with its conserved first and last residue. The order of the fields is V gene, D gene, J gene, clone size, CDR3 DNA, CDR3 protein. The D gene is left open where the match is weak. Clone size is shown for a subset of rows, as once, few, many or a class of expanded clone.

>TRBV18|TRBD1|TRBJ1-2|-
TGTGCCAGCTCACCATCGCAGGGGGCGGGAGGCTACACCTTC
CASSPSQGAGGYTF
>TRBV3-1/TRBV3-2|TRBD1|TRBJ1-2|-
TGTGCCAGCAGAAGGACAGGGCCTTTGGGCTACACCTTC
CASRRTGPLGYTF
>TRBV19|-|TRBJ1-5|-
TGTGCCAGTGCCAGGGTGGGGAATCAGCCCCAGCATTTT
CASARVGNQPQHF
>TRBV6-2/TRBV6-3|-|TRBJ2-7|-
TGTGCCAGCAGTGACATCCCCTACGAGCAGTACTTC
CASSDIPYEQYF
>TRBV4-1|-|TRBJ2-5|-
TGCGCCAGCAGCCATCTAGGATACCAAGAGACCCAGTACTTC
CASSHLGYQETQYF
>TRBV6-5|-|TRBJ1-1|-
TGTGCCAGCAGTTATGGATCCGCAGGAAATACTGAAGCTTTCTTT
CASSYGSAGNTEAFF
>TRBV19|-|TRBJ1-4|-
TGTGCCAGTAGTTGGGGCAGGCCTAATGAAAAACTGTTTTTT
CASSWGRPNEKLFF
>TRBV10-3|-|TRBJ1-5|-
TGTGCCATCAGTCCCAGAAGTTCGGGACGCACAGCGGGAGAGGATCAGCCCCAGCATTTT
CAISPRSSGRTAGEDQPQHF
>TRBV10-3|-|TRBJ2-7|once
TGTGCCATCAGGGGCGGCGGCGGGGGCCCTACCGAGCAGTACTTC
CAIRGGGGGPTEQYF
>TRBV11-2|TRBD1|TRBJ2-7|-
TGTGCCAGCAGCTGGTGGGACAGGGGAAAACTCTACGAGCAGTACTTC
CASSWWDRGKLYEQYF
>TRBV19|TRBD1|TRBJ2-1|-
TGTGCCAGTAGTTCCGGACAGGGCGGCTACAATGAGCAGTTCTTC
CASSSGQGGYNEQFF
>TRBV19|TRBD2|TRBJ2-3|-
TGTGCCAGTAGTATTGCGGGGGGTTCAGATACGCAGTATTTT
CASSIAGGSDTQYF
>TRBV3-1/TRBV3-2|-|TRBJ1-1|few
TGTGCCAGCAGCCAAGTCGGGGGGTCTGAAGCTTTCTTT
CASSQVGGSEAFF
>TRBV18|TRBD1|TRBJ1-6|-
TGTGCCAGCACCCGACAGGGAAAAGGCAATTCACCCCTCCACTTT
CASTRQGKGNSPLHF
>TRBV18|-|TRBJ1-2|-
TGTGCCAGCTCACCACCGCCAGGGTCGGATGGCTACACCTTC
CASSPPPGSDGYTF
>TRBV19|-|TRBJ1-1|-
TGTGCCAGTAGATCGGAGGGGACCATGAACACTGAAGCTTTCTTT
CASRSEGTMNTEAFF
>TRBV19|-|TRBJ2-2|-
TGTGCCAGTAGCGATCCAGGGGCTGGCGGGGAGCTGTTTTTT
CASSDPGAGGELFF
>TRBV6-6|-|TRBJ2-7|-
TGTGCCAGCAGTTCCGACTTTGGCACTTACTACGAGCAGTACTTC
CASSSDFGTYYEQYF
>TRBV10-3|TRBD1|TRBJ1-2|-
TGTGCCACCCTGACAGGGAACTATGGCTACACCTTC
CATLTGNYGYTF
>TRBV18|-|TRBJ2-7|-
TGTGCCAGCTCACCCGACAGCCTTCTCTACGAGCAGTACTTC
CASSPDSLLYEQYF
>TRBV6-4|TRBD2|TRBJ2-1|-
TGTGCCAGCAGTAGCGGGGGGGCCAAAGATGAGCAGTTCTTC
CASSSGGAKDEQFF
>TRBV27|-|TRBJ1-1|-
TGTGCCAGCAGTCCCCGGGGGGGGGCAAGCACTGAAGCTTTCTTT
CASSPRGGASTEAFF
>TRBV4-3|TRBD2|TRBJ2-1|-
TGCGCCAGCAGCCAAGAGGGACTAGCGGGGGGTGAGCAGTTCTTC
CASSQEGLAGGEQFF
>TRBV19|-|TRBJ1-5|once
TGTGCCAGTAGTATAGAAGCGGGGGGCCCCACTCAGCCCCAGCATTTT
CASSIEAGGPTQPQHF
>TRBV10-3|TRBD1|TRBJ2-7|-
TGTGCCGCCCAGGGGGCCTACGAGCAGTACTTC
CAAQGAYEQYF
>TRBV9|TRBD1|TRBJ2-1|few
TGTGCCAGCAGCATTGCGCAGGGGGCGAGATACAATGAGCAGTTCTTC
CASSIAQGARYNEQFF
>TRBV5-8|TRBD1|TRBJ2-7|-
TGTGCCAGCAGGCGGGACAGGGGACCCGTAGTCCCTTCCTACGAGCAGTACTTC
CASRRDRGPVVPSYEQYF
>TRBV5-4|TRBD1|TRBJ1-2|-
TGTGCCAGCAGCTTCGGAGACAGGGATCTGGGTGGCTACACCTTC
CASSFGDRDLGGYTF
>TRBV7-2|TRBD2|TRBJ2-3|many
TGTGCCAGCAGCTTAGTATCGGCTAGCGGGGGGACTAGCACAGATACGCAGTATTTT
CASSLVSASGGTSTDTQYF
>TRBV9|TRBD1|TRBJ2-7|-
TGTGCCAGCAGCGACACGGGACAGGGCTACGAGCAGTACTTC
CASSDTGQGYEQYF
>TRBV5-1|TRBD2|TRBJ2-5|-
TGCGCCAGCAGCTGGGGACTAGCGGGGGGCCAAGAGACCCAGTACTTC
CASSWGLAGGQETQYF
>TRBV10-3|TRBD1|TRBJ1-1|-
TGTGCCACCGCACAGGGGGCGCGTACTGAAGCTTTCTTT
CATAQGARTEAFF
>TRBV2|-|TRBJ1-4|-
TGTGCCAGCACCCGGGGACCCCAGGGGGAAAAACTGTTTTTT
CASTRGPQGEKLFF
>TRBV7-2|-|TRBJ1-3|few
TGTGCCAGCAGAGCTCCAGGGCAGATCTCTGGAAACACCATATATTTT
CASRAPGQISGNTIYF
>TRBV2|TRBD1|TRBJ1-3|-
TGTGCCAGCAGCACAGGGGCTGGAAACACCATATATTTT
CASSTGAGNTIYF
>TRBV6-5|TRBD2|TRBJ2-1|-
TGTGCCAGCAGGCCTGCCGGGACTAACAATGAGCAGTTCTTC
CASRPAGTNNEQFF
>TRBV6-5|TRBD2|TRBJ2-1|-
TGTGCCAGCAGTTCCTATAGCGGGGGGAAGGACAATGAGCAGTTCTTC
CASSSYSGGKDNEQFF
>TRBV5-1|TRBD1|TRBJ1-1|-
TGCGCCAGCAGCCAAGGGACAGGGGGCACTGAAGCTTTCTTT
CASSQGTGGTEAFF
>TRBV14|-|TRBJ1-6|-
TGTGCCAGCAGCCCGGGACCAGGGGATTCACCCCTCCACTTT
CASSPGPGDSPLHF
>TRBV7-2|-|TRBJ1-1|-
TGTGCCAGCAGCTTAGTTCGGGGGGCAAACACTGAAGCTTTCTTT
CASSLVRGANTEAFF
>TRBV4-1|TRBD1|TRBJ1-2|-
TGCGCCAGCAGCCTACAATGGACAGGGGCGATCTATGGCTACACCTTC
CASSLQWTGAIYGYTF
>TRBV18|-|TRBJ2-5|-
TGTGCCAGCTCACCACCGGGGGCCCTTAACCCTTACCAAGAGACCCAGTACTTC
CASSPPGALNPYQETQYF
>TRBV4-3|-|TRBJ2-2|-
TGCGCCAGCAGCCAAGGCAGGGTTGCCGGGGAGCTGTTTTTT
CASSQGRVAGELFF
>TRBV18|TRBD1|TRBJ1-6|-
TGTGCCAGCTCACAAGGGGGACAGGGGACAGGTTCACCCCTCCACTTT
CASSQGGQGTGSPLHF
>TRBV2|-|TRBJ1-2|-
TGTGCCAGCAGTAAGGGGGATTTGTTCTATGGCTACACCTTC
CASSKGDLFYGYTF
>TRBV6-5|-|TRBJ1-1|-
TGTGCCAGCAGTTTAGCCAGGGACACTGAAGCTTTCTTT
CASSLARDTEAFF
>TRBV2|TRBD1|TRBJ1-5|-
TGTGCCAGCAGCGACAGGGGTGCGGAGCAGCCCCAGCATTTT
CASSDRGAEQPQHF
>TRBV6-5|TRBD1|TRBJ2-7|few
TGTGCCAGCAGCGACAGGGCGTACGAGCAGTACTTC
CASSDRAYEQYF
>TRBV7-9|TRBD1|TRBJ2-2|few
TGTGCCAGCAGCTTAGCTCCCGGGACAGTGAACACCGGGGAGCTGTTTTTT
CASSLAPGTVNTGELFF
>TRBV6-5|-|TRBJ1-6|-
TGTGCCAGCAGTTACAAGACATTCACTAATTCACCCCTCCACTTT
CASSYKTFTNSPLHF
>TRBV19|-|TRBJ2-7|-
TGTGCCAGTAGTGCGACCCTAGGGAGCGAGCAGTACTTC
CASSATLGSEQYF
>TRBV9|TRBD1|TRBJ2-7|-
TGTGCCAGCAGCGTAGGAGGGGGCGACCTCAGGTACGAGCAGTACTTC
CASSVGGGDLRYEQYF
>TRBV7-2|-|TRBJ2-2|-
TGTGCCAGCAGCCTCCGGTGGGGGGCGAACACCGGGGAGCTGTTTTTT
CASSLRWGANTGELFF
>TRBV5-1|TRBD1|TRBJ1-4|-
TGCGCCAGCAGCCCGGGACAGGGAAGTGAAAAACTGTTTTTT
CASSPGQGSEKLFF
>TRBV7-9|TRBD2|TRBJ2-7|-
TGTGCCAGCAGCAATACCCGGGGGGGGAACTACGAGCAGTACTTC
CASSNTRGGNYEQYF
>TRBV7-6|TRBD2|TRBJ2-7|-
TGTGCCAGCAGCCCCCGGACTAGCGGGGGAAACTACGAGCAGTACTTC
CASSPRTSGGNYEQYF
>TRBV30|-|TRBJ1-3|-
TGTGCCTGGAGTTCAGGGGCTGGAAACACCATATATTTT
CAWSSGAGNTIYF
>TRBV9|-|TRBJ2-7|once
TGTGCCAGCAGCGCTGAAGGGGGTACCTACGAGCAGTACTTC
CASSAEGGTYEQYF
>TRBV5-1|TRBD1|TRBJ1-1|-
TGCGCCAGCAGCTTGGGACAGGGTTTTAGTACGTCGAACACTGAAGCTTTCTTT
CASSLGQGFSTSNTEAFF
>TRBV24-1|TRBD2|TRBJ2-2|-
TGTGCCACCAGTGATTCGTGGGGGGGAAGCACCGGGGAGCTGTTTTTT
CATSDSWGGSTGELFF